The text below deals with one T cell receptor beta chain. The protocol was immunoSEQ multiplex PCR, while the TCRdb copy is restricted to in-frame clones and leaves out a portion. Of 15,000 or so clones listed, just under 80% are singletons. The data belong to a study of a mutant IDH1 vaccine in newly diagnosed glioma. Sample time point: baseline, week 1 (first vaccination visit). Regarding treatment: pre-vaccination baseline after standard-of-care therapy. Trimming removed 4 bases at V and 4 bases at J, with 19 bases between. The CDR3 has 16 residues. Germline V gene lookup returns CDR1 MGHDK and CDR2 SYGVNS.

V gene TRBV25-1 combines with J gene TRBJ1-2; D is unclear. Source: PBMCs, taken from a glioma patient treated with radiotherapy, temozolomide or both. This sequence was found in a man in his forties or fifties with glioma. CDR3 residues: CASSGGSGVSPYGYTF. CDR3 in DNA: TGTGCCAGCAGTGGGGGTTCTGGTGTCTCTCCCTATGGCTACACCTTC.